This TCR beta chain comes out of a study of blood T cells in healthy people across ages (dated by TCRdb to between 2014 and 2017). With regard to the full study: In model experiments, template switching captured roughly one uniquely barcoded TCR beta cDNA molecule for every two T cells. To track age-related changes in TCR beta repertoire diversity, the study relied on deep sequencing normalized with unique cDNA molecular identifiers. Donors were grouped into four age groups: young (average roughly 17 years), middle-aged (approximately 41), aged (roughly 67) and long-lived (just over 80). Two additional independent replicas of 1 million unique cDNA reads from the same blood draw were analyzed for two donors (one aged 18 to 29 and one aged 80 or older).

This clonotype has a single count. Its antigen is not yet known. No base qualities exist here, and no much larger clone lies one base off it. One read alone is weak evidence. Donors were about 36 systemically healthy Caucasian individuals from Russia aged about 6 to 100 years. Approximately 10 milliliters of peripheral blood were collected from each donor into EDTA-treated Vacutainer tubes. PBMCs were isolated by Ficoll-Paque density-gradient centrifugation, with at least 6 million obtained per sample. Trizol reagent was used to extract total RNA from the PBMCs, yielding at least 5.5 micrograms per sample. The percentages of naive CD45RAhigh/CD27high T cells were determined by flow cytometry on a PBMC aliquot from every donor. Reading the germline V gene gives CDR1 KGHDR and CDR2 SFDVKD. V and J lose 4 bases and 0 bases, and a span of 6 bases separates them. The CDR3 has 15 amino acids, counting the end cysteine and phenylalanine. The retained sequence is limited to the CDR3, 45 bases, with the frame set at the first base.

The paper's findings and limits, for the study overall: Conclusive comparison of naive and antigen-experienced compartments was prevented by the profiling of bulk unsorted PBMCs. Donor CMV infection status was unknown, potentially confounding age-related changes in expanded clonotypes. Estimates of total diversity from one million sequenced T cells were regarded as lower bounds and underestimates. Compared with the aged group, the long-lived group had more naive CD4+ T cells, fewer expanded clones and increased TCR diversity, suggesting age selection. As age increased, observed TCR beta diversity per million T cells dropped in a roughly linear way, and a significant reduction was already evident by age around 41. A strong correlation was found between observed TCR beta diversity and the percentage of naive T cells measured by flow cytometry.

Library preparation used 5' RACE. Data came from an Illumina HiSeq 2500. A second PCR of roughly 7 to 11 cycles was performed with a sample-barcoded 5' primer and a J-beta primer mix. A template-switch 5' adaptor carrying 12 random nucleotides introduced a unique molecular identifier onto each TCR beta cDNA molecule. Each sample yielded at least 2.5 million CDR3-containing paired-end reads. First-strand cDNA synthesis was performed from all RNA using the Mint cDNA synthesis kit, with priming by a TRBC-specific oligonucleotide. Following uracil-DNA glycosylase treatment, a first 18-cycle PCR with universal primers M1SS and BC2_uni_R was performed on all cDNA. Processing in the source paper ran as follows. Normalization of each sample was performed by random selection of 1 million high-quality reads, each carrying a distinct molecular identifier. Reads with shared molecular identifiers were discarded instead of being binned into consensus sequences. MiTCR, run with a Q25 quality threshold and the strictest error-elimination algorithm, handled CDR3 identification, clonotype clustering and error correction. A nonparametric unseen species model with Euler transformation was used to estimate a lower bound on total TCR beta diversity. Using fastp at Q25 and MiXCR, TCRdb reprocessed the public reads and kept productive beta chains. Rows merge per CDR3 protein into single entries with the most common DNA and genes. Clone size and V and J calls follow TCRdb, not the original study. Recorded for this sample are approximately 900,000 distinct CDR3 sequences; 25% to 35% of them occurred a single time. The ten top clones hold roughly 10% of the sample.

The same data also contributed to another study, on T cells of mothers and their children. As the second publication notes: The donors were nine systemically healthy Caucasian individuals, made up of three mothers and their six children. cDNA synthesis consumed the entire amount of extracted RNA, loaded at roughly 1.5 ug RNA in each 15 ul reaction. In the second PCR, the M1S primer introduced both the sample barcodes and 2-4 random nucleotides. Each mother yielded over 9 million TCR beta CDR3 reads and each child roughly 3.1 million reads. Thymic selection shapes the output of TCR recombination in a similar way in related and unrelated pairs, and inherited differences have a minor effect. Normalized repertoire overlap in related mother-child pairs was always slightly higher than in unrelated mother-child pairs, but the difference was never significant. Persistent microchimeric T cell clones were not detected, at a sensitivity of around 100 clones per million clonotypes. To look for features that set related mother-child pairs apart from unrelated individuals, the researchers ran deep NGS to compare the TCR beta repertoires of mothers and children. On average, the children were about 10 +/- 4 years old, while the mothers were roughly 36 +/- 4 years old. Libraries were sequenced on Illumina HiSeq 2000 with 100+100 nt paired-end reads after adapter ligation with NEBNext reagents. To prevent cross-contamination, the mother and child libraries were prepared one month apart and sequenced in separate runs. For each donor, between roughly 450,000 and 2,300,000 distinct TCR beta clonotypes were identified. Naive TCR beta clonotypes were estimated from low-frequency clonotypes matched to each donor's FACS-determined naive share, without sorting.

This receptor was taken from a middle-aged woman in good health. The chain uses TRBV24-1 and TRBJ1-6, with the D gene call left open. The sample consisted of blood. The DNA reads as follows: TGTGCCACCAGTGACGGAGACTCCTATAATTCACCCCTCCACTTT. Translated, it gives CATSDGDSYNSPLHF.